This T cell receptor (beta chain) comes out of a study of graft-versus-host responses after intestinal transplantation. The table came from immunoSEQ multiplex PCR; TCRdb's copy has only in-frame clones and leaves some out. The sample includes tens of thousands of clones, around 94% of them seen just once. The sample consisted of PBMCs, taken 16 days after intestinal transplant. The receptor was isolated from a human patient who received an intestinal transplant, so some T cells may come from the graft donor.

CDR3 DNA sequence: TGTGCCAGCAGTGTATCGACTTACAATGAGCAGTTCTTC. Translated, it gives CASSVSTYNEQFF. The genes are TRBV2 and TRBJ2-1, with unresolved D. Germline-derived CDR1 and CDR2 are SNHLY and FYNNEI. This CDR3 has 13 amino acids. V was trimmed by 4 bases and J by 4 bases, leaving 8 bases between them. Complete variable domain (other parts from reference TRBV2 and TRBJ2-1): EPEVTQTPSHQVTQMGQEVILRCVPISNHLYFYWYRQILGQKVEFLVSFYNNEISEKSEIFDDQFSVERPDGSNFTLKIRSTKLEDSAMYFCASSVSTYNEQFFGPGTRLTVL.